The 29 T cell receptor beta chains below come from one sample, sequenced in a study of T cell responses to AZD1222 COVID-19 vaccine (dated by TCRdb to the early 2020s). The time point label, read with the paper, signifies: baseline before first vaccination. Library construction relied on the immunoSEQ multiplex PCR assay. Here the immuneACCESS table is served through TCRdb, limited to in-frame sequences with V and J called. Missing clones are a known gap in these copies; in checked studies unresolved V genes cover under half, and the rest lacks a known reason. This sample has fewer than 120,000 clones in its table, and 92% of those were observed once. The top ten clones comprise about 8.3% of the sample. Sequencing used peripheral blood, obtained on day 0 of AZD1222 vaccination. The receptor source for this set is an adult in good health.

The chain has TRBV7-2 and TRBJ1-6; D remains unclear. CDR1 SGHTA and CDR2 FQGNSA come from the germline V gene. There are 16 residues in the CDR3. V was pared by 5 bases and J by 8 bases, with 19 bases between. The CDR3 region is CASSQSDVTSDSPLHF. DNA of the CDR3: TGTGCCAGCAGCCAGTCCGACGTGACGTCCGATTCACCCCTCCACTTT.

The chain joins TRBV28 to TRBJ2-1, with 9 bases fitting TRBD2. The CDR3 is 15 amino acids. Germline CDR1 is MDHEN and CDR2 is SYDVKM. The V and J ends lost 5 bases and 1 base, in that order; junction bases with no gene match: 3. In nucleotides, the CDR3 is TGTGCCAGCAGTAAGACTAGCGGTTCCTACAATGAGCAGTTCTTC. Translating gives CASSKTSGSYNEQFF. Drawing the rest from reference TRBV28 and TRBJ2-1, the complete variable domain is DVKVTQSSRYLVKRTGEKVFLECVQDMDHENMFWYRQDPGLGLRLIYFSYDVKMKEKGDIPEGYSVSREKKERFSLILESASTNQTSMYLCASSKTSGSYNEQFFGPGTRLTVL.

The V gene is TRBV6-5, the J gene TRBJ1-1, with TRBD1 matching over 8 bases. In germline, CDR1 is MNHEY, CDR2 SVGAGI. Losses at the gene ends were 10 bases for V and 8 bases for J; bases not matched to a gene: 6. CDR3 length: 11 amino acids. As DNA, the CDR3 is TGTGCCATTAAAACAGGGGGGGAAGCTTTCTTT. This codes for CAIKTGGEAFF.

J is TRBJ1-6 and V is TRBV2; D call uncertain. Germline V gene sequence: CDR1 SNHLY, CDR2 FYNNEI. The CDR3 length is 14 residues. V lost 1 base and J 7 bases, leaving 8 bases between the germline ends. The CDR3 coding sequence is TGTGCCAGCAGTGAAGAAAGGAAGAATTCACCCCTCCACTTT. Its translation: CASSEERKNSPLHF.

CDR3 nucleotides: TGTGCCAGCAGCTTGGGGGGCAGCCTGAACACTGAAGCTTTCTTT. Amino acids: CASSLGGSLNTEAFF. V and J are TRBV5-4 and TRBJ1-1, with TRBD1 as a possible D gene (5 bases). Germline lookup yields CDR1 SGHNT and CDR2 YYREEE (reference sequence). Trimming pared 0 bases from V and 0 bases from J, leaving 9 bases between. The CDR3 has 15 amino acids.

This sequence joins TRBV12-3 or TRBV12-4 and TRBJ2-7; D unresolved. The V end lost 8 bases, the J end lost 3 bases, and 14 bases lay between the germline ends. This CDR3 is 13 amino acids long. CDR3 coding DNA: TGTGCCAGCTCTGGAGCAACGGACTACGAGCAGTACTTC. Translation: CASSGATDYEQYF.

The chain combines TRBV24-1 with TRBJ1-5; D not certain. Germline-derived CDR1 and CDR2 are KGHDR and SFDVKD. V was trimmed by 7 bases and J by 2 bases, leaving 8 bases between them. The CDR3 has 13 amino acids. The CDR3 region is CATSHEGNQPQHF. CDR3 nucleotides: TGTGCCACCAGCCACGAGGGCAATCAGCCCCAGCATTTT.

Judged by abundance, this clone is medium-sized. This chain uses TRBV14 with TRBJ2-5; D remains ambiguous. The CDR3 extends over 13 amino acids. The V end was cut by 2 bases, the J end by 2 bases, with 6 bases between. CDR1 and CDR2 from the germline V gene are SGHDN and FVKESK. This chain's CDR3 is CASSQNSQETQYF. For the CDR3, the DNA is TGTGCCAGCAGCCAAAACAGTCAAGAGACCCAGTACTTC.

The chain has TRBV5-1 and TRBJ2-7; D could derive from TRBD1 or TRBD2 (5 bases each). V was cut by 4 bases and J by 6 bases, with 17 bases left in between. Germline V lookup: CDR1 SGHRS, CDR2 YFSETQ. CDR3 size: 14 residues. CDR3 bases: TGCGCCAGCAGCCCAGTGGACAAACTAGGCGAGCAGTACTTC. Protein: CASSPVDKLGEQYF. Full variable domain (missing parts from reference TRBV5-1 and TRBJ2-7): KAGVTQTPRYLIKTRGQQVTLSCSPISGHRSVSWYQQTPGQGLQFLFEYFSETQRNKGNFPGRFSGRQFSNSRSEMNVSTLELGDSALYLCASSPVDKLGEQYFGPGTRLTVT.

The chain joins TRBV4-1 to TRBJ2-7, with TRBD2 matching over 12 bases. The V and J ends lost 0 bases and 2 bases, in that order; junction bases with no gene match: 2. Germline V CDR1 and CDR2: MGHRA, YSYEKL. CDR3 length: 16 residues. Here the CDR3 reads CASSQDPSGGAYEQYF. The CDR3 DNA follows: TGCGCCAGCAGCCAAGATCCTAGCGGGGGGGCCTACGAGCAGTACTTC.

V and J are TRBV4-1 and TRBJ2-7; TRBD1 agrees at 8 bases. The CDR3 loop spans 14 amino acids. Germline V lookup: CDR1 MGHRA, CDR2 YSYEKL. Losses at the gene ends were 0 bases for V and 5 bases for J; bases not matched to a gene: 3. The CDR3 DNA reads as TGCGCCAGCAGCCAAGATAACAGGGGGAACGAGCAGTACTTC. Amino acid sequence: CASSQDNRGNEQYF.

The chain links TRBV3-1 (or the pseudogene TRBV3-2) to TRBJ1-3; D remains ambiguous. Germline CDR1 LGHDT, CDR2 YNNKEL (reference sequence). The CDR3 contains 14 residues. Between the trimmed V and J ends, which lost 6 bases and 0 bases, there was a span of 9 bases. CDR3 sequence reads: CASRLAGSGNTIYF. The CDR3 DNA follows: TGTGCCAGCAGGCTCGCCGGCTCTGGAAACACCATATATTTT.

This clone has only a few counts. The genes are TRBV27 and TRBJ2-7, with 10 bases identical to TRBD2. Germline lookup yields CDR1 MNHEY and CDR2 SMNVEV (reference sequence). V gave up 3 bases and J gave up 9 bases; unmatched junction bases: 11. The CDR3 loop spans 15 amino acids. DNA of the CDR3: TGTGCCAGCAGTTTCAGGAAGCGGGGGGGCCAGGGGCAGTACTTC. Amino acids: CASSFRKRGGQGQYF.

The chain has TRBV5-1 and TRBJ2-4; TRBD2 might be the D (7 bases). Germline V CDR1 and CDR2: SGHRS, YFSETQ. V was clipped by 3 bases and J by 2 bases, with 15 bases between them. The CDR3 is made up of 16 amino acids. The CDR3 reads CASSWWGGESKNIQYF. The DNA for the CDR3 is TGCGCCAGCAGCTGGTGGGGGGGCGAATCCAAAAACATTCAGTACTTC.

This sequence joins TRBV11-3 and TRBJ1-2; D remains unclear. V was shortened by 0 bases and J by 7 bases, with 9 bases between the two germline ends. Germline-derived CDR1 and CDR2 are SGHNT and YENEEA. CDR3 size: 13 residues. CDR3 in DNA: TGTGCCAGCAGCTTAGATCAGGCGGTTGGCTACACCTTC. Translating it yields CASSLDQAVGYTF. Complete variable domain (other parts from reference TRBV11-3 and TRBJ1-2): EAGVVQSPRYKIIEKKQPVAFWCNPISGHNTLYWYLQNLGQGPELLIRYENEEAVDDSQLPKDRFSAERLKGVDSTLKIQPAELGDSAVYLCASSLDQAVGYTFGSGTRLTVV.

The chain uses TRBV6-5 and TRBJ2-7, with 10 positions matching TRBD1. The V gene end was trimmed by 1 base and the J gene end by 4 bases; junction bases not matched to a gene: 7. CDR1 and CDR2 (germline): MNHEY, SVGAGI. The CDR3 length is 16 residues. The CDR3 loop reads CASSYYNPGQGYEQYF. DNA for the CDR3: TGTGCCAGCAGTTACTATAACCCGGGACAGGGGTACGAGCAGTACTTC.

This sequence joins TRBV7-9 and TRBJ1-6; D is unclear. Trimming left V 0 bases short and J 0 bases short, with 6 bases between. Germline CDR1 and CDR2: SEHNR and FQNEAQ (reference sequence). CDR3 size: 16 residues. CDR3 in DNA: TGTGCCAGCAGCTTAGCCAAAAGCTCCTATAATTCACCCCTCCACTTT. Protein sequence: CASSLAKSSYNSPLHF. Looking up the rest from reference TRBV7-9 and TRBJ1-6 gives the full variable domain: DTGVSQNPRHKITKRGQNVTFRCDPISEHNRLYWYRQTLGQGPEFLTYFQNEAQLEKSRLLSDRFSAERPKGSFSTLEIQRTEQGDSAMYLCASSLAKSSYNSPLHFGNGTRLTVT.

This clone was seen just once. The chain employs TRBV30 and TRBJ1-4, with TRBD1 as a possible D gene (6 bases). The germline gives CDR1 GTSNPN, CDR2 SVGIG (reference sequence). The CDR3 has 17 residues. V was cut by 8 bases and J by 0 bases, with 22 bases left in between. Here the CDR3 reads CAATGDKVATTNEKLFF. The CDR3 DNA follows: TGTGCCGCGACTGGGGACAAGGTGGCAACAACTAATGAAAAACTGTTTTTT.

The chain links TRBV2 to TRBJ1-2; 8 nucleotides agree with TRBD1. The germline V gene has CDR1 SNHLY and CDR2 FYNNEI. The J segment lost 2 bases and the V segment lost 5 bases, leaving 7 bases of the junction unmatched. The CDR3 has 15 amino acids. CDR3 in amino acids: CASSTGGSPNYGYTF. CDR3 DNA: TGTGCCAGCAGTACAGGGGGTTCACCCAACTATGGCTACACCTTC. The entire variable domain, with the rest obtained from reference TRBV2 and TRBJ1-2, is as follows: EPEVTQTPSHQVTQMGQEVILRCVPISNHLYFYWYRQILGQKVEFLVSFYNNEISEKSEIFDDQFSVERPDGSNFTLKIRSTKLEDSAMYFCASSTGGSPNYGYTFGSGTRLTVV.

The gene calls are TRBV7-9 and TRBJ1-4, with a weak D call TRBD1 (6 bases). The ends were cut back, 4 bases at V and 7 bases at J, with 22 bases in the middle. The CDR3 length is 17 residues. Germline V gene data show CDR1 as SEHNR and CDR2 as FQNEAQ (reference sequence). The CDR3 here is CASSSRVGQQKVEKLFF. DNA for the CDR3: TGTGCCAGCAGCTCCCGAGTCGGACAGCAGAAGGTTGAAAAACTGTTTTTT. The full variable domain, in which reference TRBV7-9 and TRBJ1-4 provide the parts outside the CDR3, is DTGVSQNPRHKITKRGQNVTFRCDPISEHNRLYWYRQTLGQGPEFLTYFQNEAQLEKSRLLSDRFSAERPKGSFSTLEIQRTEQGDSAMYLCASSSRVGQQKVEKLFFGSGTQLSVL.

A note on this clone: The sample has other DNA sequences that encode this CDR3 too. The V and J genes are TRBV19 and TRBJ1-1; D is possibly TRBD1 (5 bases). Germline-derived CDR1 and CDR2 are LNHDA and SQIVND (reference sequence). CDR3 length: 14 residues. Trimming took off 3 bases at V and 0 bases at J, with 8 bases between the two ends. The CDR3 loop reads CASSIGGLNTEAFF. The DNA of the CDR3 is TGTGCCAGTAGTATTGGGGGGTTGAACACTGAAGCTTTCTTT.

This clone has only one observation. The chain is built from TRBV9 and TRBJ1-4, with 7 bases fitting TRBD1. CDR1 and CDR2 (germline): SGDLS, YYNGEE. J lost 1 base, V lost 4 bases, and 4 bases had no gene match. The CDR3 is made up of 15 amino acids. The CDR3 reads CASSPRTGTNEKLFF. The CDR3 DNA sequence: TGTGCCAGCAGCCCCCGGACAGGAACTAATGAAAAACTGTTTTTT.

The chain carries TRBV9 and TRBJ1-3, with D possibly being TRBD1 (6 bases). The CDR3 loop spans 16 amino acids. Germline CDR1 is SGDLS and CDR2 is YYNGEE. Between the trimmed V and J ends, which lost 0 bases and 0 bases, there was a span of 10 bases. CDR3 protein: CASSVGGGSSGNTIYF. In nucleotides, the CDR3 is TGTGCCAGCAGCGTAGGAGGGGGAAGCTCTGGAAACACCATATATTTT.

The rearrangement joins TRBV7-8 to TRBJ1-5; no firm D call. The CDR3 has 14 residues. Germline V CDR1 and CDR2: SGHVS, FQNEAQ. Trimming cost V 0 bases and J 4 bases, with 7 bases left between them. This CDR3 is CASSLASENQPQHF. The CDR3, as DNA: TGTGCCAGCAGCTTAGCCTCGGAGAATCAGCCCCAGCATTTT.

The chain has TRBV19 and TRBJ2-5, with D possibly matching TRBD2 (5 bases). The V gene lost 1 base and the J gene lost 4 bases, with 13 bases spanning the gap. CDR1 and CDR2 from the germline V gene are LNHDA and SQIVND (reference sequence). The CDR3 spans 15 residues. The CDR3 sequence: CASSIAPGFGETQYF. CDR3 nucleotides: TGTGCCAGTAGTATAGCCCCGGGGTTTGGAGAGACCCAGTACTTC. Drawing the rest from reference TRBV19 and TRBJ2-5, the complete variable domain is DGGITQSPKYLFRKEGQNVTLSCEQNLNHDAMYWYRQDPGQGLRLIYYSQIVNDFQKGDIAEGYSVSREKKESFPLTVTSAQKNPTAFYLCASSIAPGFGETQYFGPGTRLLVL.

The CDR3 protein is CASSLGAGGRYGYTF. The CDR3 DNA follows: TGTGCCAGCAGCTTAGGGGCAGGGGGCCGGTATGGCTACACCTTC. This rearrangement joins TRBV13 to TRBJ1-2, with TRBD1 matching over 8 bases. Germline CDR1 is PRHDT and CDR2 is FYEKMQ (reference sequence). V dropped 0 bases and J dropped 5; count of bases not matched to a gene: 5. This CDR3 is built from 15 residues.

This chain uses TRBV9 with TRBJ1-3, with unresolved D. The V and J ends lost 0 bases and 4 bases respectively, with 5 bases between them. Germline values: CDR1 SGDLS, CDR2 YYNGEE. The CDR3 consists of 13 residues. CDR3 in amino acids: CASSVGPGNTIYF. The CDR3 DNA reads as TGTGCCAGCAGCGTAGGTCCCGGAAACACCATATATTTT.

The rearrangement links TRBV30 to TRBJ1-5; 8 positions agree with TRBD1. Germline CDR1 GTSNPN, CDR2 SVGIG (reference sequence). Trimming cost V 2 bases and J 3 bases; bases outside gene matches: 6. This CDR3 spans 15 amino acids. As DNA, the CDR3 is TGTGCCTGGAGTCCCCGACAGGGGAACAATCAGCCCCAGCATTTT. Its translation: CAWSPRQGNNQPQHF.

This clone was seen more than once but under ten times. The chain employs TRBV24-1 and TRBJ2-7, with a possible D match to TRBD2 (5 bases). The CDR3 length is 13 residues. CDR1 is KGHDR, CDR2 SFDVKD, per germline. Trimming pared 5 bases from V and 2 bases from J, leaving 9 bases between. CDR3 in amino acids: CATSGAEAYEQYF. In DNA, the CDR3 is TGTGCCACCAGTGGAGCGGAAGCCTACGAGCAGTACTTC.